The clone carrying this T cell receptor beta chain was seen repeatedly, ten times or more. The target antigen is unknown. These data are taken from a study of CD8 T cells in ankylosing spondylitis. Findings of the study overall: The authors reported significant enrichment of disease-linked clones in matched ankylosing spondylitis synovial fluid. Some of the motif variants had earlier been found in reactive arthritis patients' fluid and blood. Disease-linked clones were found to be CD8+ and relatively rare in peripheral blood.

For TCR beta, libraries came from quantitative 5'-RACE with molecular barcodes. Using its own MiXCR run on the 5' RACE reads, TCRdb lists one record per CDR3 protein. The sample holds hundreds of thousands of distinct CDR3 sequences; more than 25% are singletons and the top ten take 5% to 8%. The germline V and J ends were trimmed by 6 bases and 3 bases, with 11 bases remaining between them. This CDR3 spans 13 amino acids. Germline values: CDR1 MNHEY, CDR2 SMNVEV (reference sequence). This chain joins TRBV27 and TRBJ1-1, with unresolved D. The sequence was obtained from a male donor with ankylosing spondylitis or in good health (not recorded which). Sequenced: blood, either unsorted or a sorted T cell fraction (not recorded which). CDR3 DNA sequence: TGTGCCAGCAGAAGGCAAGGGTACACTGAAGCTTTCTTT. The encoded protein is CASRRQGYTEAFF.